A selection of T cell receptor beta chains follows, all from one sample in a study of shared clonotypes between healthy human individuals. Sequencing used immunoSEQ multiplex PCR; TCRdb keeps in-frame clones, though not all of them. The repertoire holds 2,500,000 or so clones, with around nine tenths as singletons. The sequenced material came from naive CD4+ T cells sorted from blood. These receptors were obtained from a young man in good health. Each CDR3 is given with its conserved first and last residue. Fields, in order: clone size, J gene, D gene, V gene, CDR3 DNA, CDR3 protein. The D gene is left open where the match is weak. Clone size is stated in some rows and not others, as once, few, many or a class when expanded.

- | TRBJ1-4 | - | TRBV5-1 | TGCGCCAGCAGCGAACGAGGCCAGTACAATGAAAAACTGTTTTTT | CASSERGQYNEKLFF
- | TRBJ2-6 | - | TRBV5-1 | TGCGCCAGCAGCTTGGTGGGGGGCGGAAAATCTGGGGCCAACGTCCTGACTTTC | CASSLVGGGKSGANVLTF
- | TRBJ1-6 | - | TRBV7-2 | TGTGCCGCAGCAGTCAGCTCCTATAATTCACCCCTCCACTTT | CAAAVSSYNSPLHF
- | TRBJ2-2 | TRBD1 | TRBV29-1 | TGCAGCGGTGGGACAGCCGGGGAGCTGTTTTTT | CSGGTAGELFF
- | TRBJ2-7 | - | TRBV29-1 | TGCAGCGTTGCGGAGGCCGAGCAGTACTTC | CSVAEAEQYF
- | TRBJ2-7 | - | TRBV19 | TGTGCCAGTAAGAGGCAAGACGGCCCCTACGAGCAGTACTTC | CASKRQDGPYEQYF
- | TRBJ2-7 | - | TRBV4-3 | TGCGCCAGCAGCCAAGAGATGAGCGTCCCCAACGAGCAGTACTTC | CASSQEMSVPNEQYF
- | TRBJ2-1 | TRBD2 | TRBV5-1 | TGCGCCAGCAGCCCCAAGACTAGCGGGGGGGTCAATGAGCAGTTCTTC | CASSPKTSGGVNEQFF
- | TRBJ1-1 | - | TRBV5-4 | TGTGCCAGCAGCTTGGATCGTATGACTGAAGCTTTCTTT | CASSLDRMTEAFF
once | TRBJ2-1 | TRBD1 | TRBV7-8 | TGTGCCAGCAGTAAACCCGGGACAGGGGACAATGAGCAGTTCTTC | CASSKPGTGDNEQFF
- | TRBJ2-5 | TRBD2 | TRBV7-2 | TGTGCCAGCAGCTTAGGAGGTAGCGGGAGGGCCAGAGAGACCCAGTACTTC | CASSLGGSGRARETQYF
- | TRBJ2-1 | - | TRBV20-1 | TGCAGTGCTGGCCTAGAGGACCAGTTCTTC | CSAGLEDQFF
- | TRBJ1-2 | TRBD1 | TRBV7-2 | TGTGCCAGCAGCACCTATCAGGGGGCCGAGTATGGCTACACCTTC | CASSTYQGAEYGYTF
- | TRBJ2-7 | - | TRBV11-2 | TGTGCCAGCAGCTTTGAGGGCGGGAAGCACCATGACGAGCAGTACTTC | CASSFEGGKHHDEQYF
- | TRBJ2-7 | TRBD2 | TRBV19 | TGTGCCAGTAGTTCGTTGACTAGCGGGATCCCCCTCGAGCAGTACTTC | CASSSLTSGIPLEQYF
- | TRBJ1-4 | - | TRBV5-1 | TGCGCCAGCAGCGGGGCCGGCAGGGAAGAAAGACTGTTTTTT | CASSGAGREERLFF
- | TRBJ1-1 | TRBD1 | TRBV5-1 | TGCGCCAGCAGCTCACAGGGGGGTAACACTGAAGCTTTCTTT | CASSSQGGNTEAFF
- | TRBJ2-7 | - | TRBV10-3 | TGTGCCATCAATGGCCAGGGCATGAATTACGAGCAGTACTTC | CAINGQGMNYEQYF
- | TRBJ2-2 | - | TRBV4-3 | TGCGCCAGCAGCCTCAGGAGCGGGACAGCGAACACCGGGGAGCTGTTTTTT | CASSLRSGTANTGELFF
once | TRBJ2-7 | TRBD1 | TRBV27 | TGTGCCAGCAGTCCTGGGACAGCCTCCTACGAGCAGTACTTC | CASSPGTASYEQYF
- | TRBJ1-1 | - | TRBV7-9 | TGTGCCAGCAGCTTACGTGCCGGAGGGTTGATGAACACTGAAGCTTTCTTT | CASSLRAGGLMNTEAFF
- | TRBJ1-3 | TRBD1 | TRBV2 | TGTGCCAGCAGTGAAGCACTAGTACTTAGGGGGCGCGGAAACACCATATATTTT | CASSEALVLRGRGNTIYF
- | TRBJ2-2 | TRBD2 | TRBV30 | TGTGCCTGGATTGGACTAGCGGGCCGGGAGCTGTTTTTT | CAWIGLAGRELFF
- | TRBJ1-4 | TRBD1 | TRBV5-6 | TGTGCCAGCAGCTTAAGGGGGCGGGGTGAAAAACTGTTTTTT | CASSLRGRGEKLFF
- | TRBJ1-5 | - | TRBV7-2 | TGTGCCAGCAGCCCTCGTGGGATTCAGCCCCAGCATTTT | CASSPRGIQPQHF
- | TRBJ2-1 | TRBD1 | TRBV5-1 | TGCGCCAGCAGCTTTCGGGGTGGGACAGGGGCCTACAATGAGCAGTTCTTC | CASSFRGGTGAYNEQFF
- | TRBJ1-2 | - | TRBV2 | TGTGCCAGCAGGAAGACAGGCCTTAACTATGGCTACACCTTC | CASRKTGLNYGYTF
- | TRBJ2-1 | - | TRBV6-1 | TGTGCCAGCAGTGAAGCGACGGCCCCTGCCTACAATGAGCAGTTCTTC | CASSEATAPAYNEQFF
- | TRBJ1-5 | - | TRBV7-2 | TGTGCCAGCAGCTTAGAATGGGGGAGCAATCAGCCCCAGCATTTT | CASSLEWGSNQPQHF
- | TRBJ2-2 | - | TRBV5-1 | TGCGCCAGCAGCTTGGGAGAAGTAACCGGGGAGCTGTTTTTT | CASSLGEVTGELFF
- | TRBJ2-2 | - | TRBV6-1 | TGTGCCAGCACAGTCAACACCGGGGAGCTGTTTTTT | CASTVNTGELFF
- | TRBJ2-4 | - | TRBV7-8 | TGTGCCAGCAGCTCCGAATTAGCCAAAAACATTCAGTACTTC | CASSSELAKNIQYF
- | TRBJ1-6 | - | TRBV27 | TGTGCCAGCAGTTTAAGGCCGATAGGGTCCTATAATTCACCCCTCCACTTT | CASSLRPIGSYNSPLHF
- | TRBJ2-4 | - | TRBV11-2 | TGTGCCAGCAGCTTAGATGAGGGACTGCTAGCCAAAAACATTCAGTACTTC | CASSLDEGLLAKNIQYF
once | TRBJ2-3 | - | TRBV9 | TGTGCCAGCAGCGTAGTGGGCAGCCACACAGATACGCAGTATTTT | CASSVVGSHTDTQYF
- | TRBJ1-6 | - | TRBV5-1 | TGCGCCAGCAGCTTTACAGGGAATGAGGGTTCACCCCTCCACTTT | CASSFTGNEGSPLHF
- | TRBJ1-4 | - | TRBV5-1 | TGCGCCAGCAGCTTGGGGGGACACCCTGAAAAACTGTTTTTT | CASSLGGHPEKLFF